This T cell receptor beta chain was recovered during a study of identical twins. cDNA carried unique molecular identifiers, and a universal primer site was added by template switching. TCRdb processed the 5' RACE reads anew with MiXCR; each CDR3 protein has one entry. The sample lists about 240,000 distinct CDR3 sequences, approximately 11% occurring once. CDR3 size: 14 residues. Per the germline V gene, CDR1 is DFQATT and CDR2 is SNEGSKA (reference sequence). Trimming pared 3 bases from V and 2 bases from J, leaving 11 bases between. Every sampled donor was Caucasian and healthy. Points from the study as a whole: Out-of-frame TCR alpha sharing observed in monozygotic twins exceeded model estimates. Its conclusions, products of cross-sectional statistical analysis, did not come from following the same donors.

This clonotype was counted between two and nine times. Its antigen is undetermined. The sample was also linked to a second study, of yellow fever vaccine responses in identical twins.

The receptor was isolated from a woman between 18 and 29 years old in good health. The chain employs TRBV20-1 and TRBJ1-5; the D is unclear. The material sequenced was memory (CD45RO+) T cells sorted from blood. CDR3 DNA: TGCAGTGCTAGGACTCCCCGGGGCAATCAGCCCCAGCATTTT. It codes for CSARTPRGNQPQHF.